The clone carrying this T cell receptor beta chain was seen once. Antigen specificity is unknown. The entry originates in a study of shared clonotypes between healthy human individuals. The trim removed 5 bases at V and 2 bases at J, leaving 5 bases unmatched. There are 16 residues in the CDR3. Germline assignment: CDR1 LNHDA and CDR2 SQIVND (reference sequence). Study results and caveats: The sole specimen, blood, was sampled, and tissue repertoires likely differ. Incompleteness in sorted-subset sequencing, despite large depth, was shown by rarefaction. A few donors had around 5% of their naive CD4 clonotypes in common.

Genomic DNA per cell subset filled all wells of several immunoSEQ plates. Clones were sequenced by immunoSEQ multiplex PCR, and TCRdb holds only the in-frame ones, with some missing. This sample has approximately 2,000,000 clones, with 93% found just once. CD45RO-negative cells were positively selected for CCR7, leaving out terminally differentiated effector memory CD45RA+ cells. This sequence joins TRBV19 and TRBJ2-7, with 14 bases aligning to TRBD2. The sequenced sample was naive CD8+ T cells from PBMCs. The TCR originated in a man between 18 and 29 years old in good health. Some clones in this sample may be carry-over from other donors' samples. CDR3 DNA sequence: TGTGCCAGTAGTCGGACTAGCGGGAGGCCTGCCTACGAGCAGTACTTC. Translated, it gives CASSRTSGRPAYEQYF.